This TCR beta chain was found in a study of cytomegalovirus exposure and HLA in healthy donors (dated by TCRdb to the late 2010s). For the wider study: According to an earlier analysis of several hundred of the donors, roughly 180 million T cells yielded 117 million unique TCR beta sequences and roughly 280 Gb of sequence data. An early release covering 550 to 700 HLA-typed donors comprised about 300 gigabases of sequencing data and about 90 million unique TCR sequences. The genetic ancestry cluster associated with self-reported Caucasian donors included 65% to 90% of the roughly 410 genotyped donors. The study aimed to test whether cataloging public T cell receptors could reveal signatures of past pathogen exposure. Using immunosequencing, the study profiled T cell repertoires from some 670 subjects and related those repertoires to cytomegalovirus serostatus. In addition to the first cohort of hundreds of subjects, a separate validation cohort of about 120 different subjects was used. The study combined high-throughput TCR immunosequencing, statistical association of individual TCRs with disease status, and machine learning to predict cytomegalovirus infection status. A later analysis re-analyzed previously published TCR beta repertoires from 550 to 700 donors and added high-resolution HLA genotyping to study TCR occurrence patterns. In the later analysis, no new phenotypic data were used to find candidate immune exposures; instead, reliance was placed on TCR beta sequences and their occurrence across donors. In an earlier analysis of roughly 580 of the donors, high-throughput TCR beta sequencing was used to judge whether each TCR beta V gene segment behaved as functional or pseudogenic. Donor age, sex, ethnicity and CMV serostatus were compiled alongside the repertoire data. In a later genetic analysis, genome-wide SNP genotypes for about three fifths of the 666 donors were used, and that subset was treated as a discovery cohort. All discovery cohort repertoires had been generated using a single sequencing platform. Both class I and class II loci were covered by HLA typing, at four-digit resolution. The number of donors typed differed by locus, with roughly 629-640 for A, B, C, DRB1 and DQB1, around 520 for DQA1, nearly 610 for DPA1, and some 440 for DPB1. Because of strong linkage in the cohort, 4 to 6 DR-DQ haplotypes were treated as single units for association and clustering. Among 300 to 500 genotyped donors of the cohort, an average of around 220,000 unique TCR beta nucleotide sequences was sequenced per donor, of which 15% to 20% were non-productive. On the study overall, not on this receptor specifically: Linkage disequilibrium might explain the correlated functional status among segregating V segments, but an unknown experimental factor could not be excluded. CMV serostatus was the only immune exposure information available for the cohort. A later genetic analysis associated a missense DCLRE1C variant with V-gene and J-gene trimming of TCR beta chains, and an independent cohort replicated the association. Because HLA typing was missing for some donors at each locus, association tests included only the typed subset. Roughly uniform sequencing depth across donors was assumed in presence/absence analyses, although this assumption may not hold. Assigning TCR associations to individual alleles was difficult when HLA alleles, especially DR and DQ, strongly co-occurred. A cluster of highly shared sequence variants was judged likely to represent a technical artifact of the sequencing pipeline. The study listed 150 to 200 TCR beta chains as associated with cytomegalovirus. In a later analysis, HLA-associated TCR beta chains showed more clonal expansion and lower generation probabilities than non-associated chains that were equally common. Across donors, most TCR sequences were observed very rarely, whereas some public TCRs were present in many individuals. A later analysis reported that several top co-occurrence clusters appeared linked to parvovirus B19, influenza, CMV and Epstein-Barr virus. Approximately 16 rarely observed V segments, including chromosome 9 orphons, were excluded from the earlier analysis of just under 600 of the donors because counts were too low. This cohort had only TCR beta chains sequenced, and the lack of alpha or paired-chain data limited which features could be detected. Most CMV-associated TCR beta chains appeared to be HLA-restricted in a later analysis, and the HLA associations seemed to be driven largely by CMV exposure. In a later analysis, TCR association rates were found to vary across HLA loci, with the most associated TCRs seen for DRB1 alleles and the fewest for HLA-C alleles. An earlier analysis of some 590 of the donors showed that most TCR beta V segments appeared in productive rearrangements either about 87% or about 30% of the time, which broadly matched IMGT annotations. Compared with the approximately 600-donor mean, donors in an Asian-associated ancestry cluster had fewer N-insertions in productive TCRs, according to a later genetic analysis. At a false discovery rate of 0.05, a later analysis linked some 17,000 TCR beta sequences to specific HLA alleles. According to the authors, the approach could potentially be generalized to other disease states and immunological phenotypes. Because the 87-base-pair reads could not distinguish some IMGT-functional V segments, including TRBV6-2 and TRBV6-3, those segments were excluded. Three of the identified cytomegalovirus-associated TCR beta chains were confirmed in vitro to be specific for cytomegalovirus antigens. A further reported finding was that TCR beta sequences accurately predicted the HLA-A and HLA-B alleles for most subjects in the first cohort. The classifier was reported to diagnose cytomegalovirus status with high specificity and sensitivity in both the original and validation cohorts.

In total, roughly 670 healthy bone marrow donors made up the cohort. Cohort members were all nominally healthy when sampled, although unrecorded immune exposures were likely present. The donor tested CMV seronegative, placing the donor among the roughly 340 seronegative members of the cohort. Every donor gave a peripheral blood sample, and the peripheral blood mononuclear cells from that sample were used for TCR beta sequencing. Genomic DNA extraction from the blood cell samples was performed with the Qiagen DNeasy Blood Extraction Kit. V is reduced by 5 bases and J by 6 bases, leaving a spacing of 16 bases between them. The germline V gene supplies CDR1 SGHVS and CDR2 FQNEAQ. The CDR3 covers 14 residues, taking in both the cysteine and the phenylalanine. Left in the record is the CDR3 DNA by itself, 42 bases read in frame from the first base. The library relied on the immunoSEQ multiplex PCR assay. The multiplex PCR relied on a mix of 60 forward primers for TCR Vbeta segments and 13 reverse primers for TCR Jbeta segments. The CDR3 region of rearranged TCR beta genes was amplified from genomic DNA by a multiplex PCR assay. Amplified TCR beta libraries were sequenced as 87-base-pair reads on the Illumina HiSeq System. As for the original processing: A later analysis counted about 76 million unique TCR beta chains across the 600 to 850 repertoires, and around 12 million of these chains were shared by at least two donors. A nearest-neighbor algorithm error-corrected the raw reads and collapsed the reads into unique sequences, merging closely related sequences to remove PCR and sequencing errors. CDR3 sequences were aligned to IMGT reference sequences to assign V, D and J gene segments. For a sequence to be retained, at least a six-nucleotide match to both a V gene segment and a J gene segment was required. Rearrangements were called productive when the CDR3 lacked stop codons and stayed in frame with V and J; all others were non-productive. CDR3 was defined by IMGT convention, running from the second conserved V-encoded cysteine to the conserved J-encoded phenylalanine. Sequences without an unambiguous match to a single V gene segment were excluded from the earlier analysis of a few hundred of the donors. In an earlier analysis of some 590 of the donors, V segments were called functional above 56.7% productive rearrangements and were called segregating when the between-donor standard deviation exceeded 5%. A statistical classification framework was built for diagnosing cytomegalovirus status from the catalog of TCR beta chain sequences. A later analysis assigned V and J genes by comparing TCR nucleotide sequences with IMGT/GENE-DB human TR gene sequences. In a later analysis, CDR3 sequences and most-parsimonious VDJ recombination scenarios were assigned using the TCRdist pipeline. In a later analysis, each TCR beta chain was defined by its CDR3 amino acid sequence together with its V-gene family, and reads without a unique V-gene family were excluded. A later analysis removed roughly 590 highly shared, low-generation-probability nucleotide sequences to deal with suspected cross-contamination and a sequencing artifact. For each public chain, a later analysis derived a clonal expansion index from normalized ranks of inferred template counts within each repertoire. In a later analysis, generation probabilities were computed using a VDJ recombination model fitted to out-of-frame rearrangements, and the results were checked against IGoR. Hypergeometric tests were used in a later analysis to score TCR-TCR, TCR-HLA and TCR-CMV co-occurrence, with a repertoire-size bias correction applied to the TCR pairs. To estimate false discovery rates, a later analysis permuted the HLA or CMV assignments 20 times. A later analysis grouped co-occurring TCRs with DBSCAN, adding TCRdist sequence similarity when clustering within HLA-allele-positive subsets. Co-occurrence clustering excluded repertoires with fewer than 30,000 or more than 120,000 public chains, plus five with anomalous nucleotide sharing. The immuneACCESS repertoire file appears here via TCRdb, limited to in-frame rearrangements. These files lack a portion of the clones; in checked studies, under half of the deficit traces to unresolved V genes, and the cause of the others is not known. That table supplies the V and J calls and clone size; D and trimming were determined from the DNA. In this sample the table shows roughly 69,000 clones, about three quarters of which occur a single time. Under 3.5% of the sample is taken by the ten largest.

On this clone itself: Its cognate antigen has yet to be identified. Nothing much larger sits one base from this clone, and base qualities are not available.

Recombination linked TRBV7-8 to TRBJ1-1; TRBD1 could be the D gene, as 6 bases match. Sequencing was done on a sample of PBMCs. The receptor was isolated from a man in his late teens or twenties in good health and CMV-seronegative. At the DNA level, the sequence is TGTGCCAGCAGCCCCCTACAGGGACGCGCTGAAGCTTTCTTT. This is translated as CASSPLQGRAEAFF.